This T cell receptor (beta chain) was sequenced for a study of blood T cells in healthy people across ages. Findings of the study overall: Bulk PBMC profiling left naive and antigen-experienced comparisons inconclusive. A strong correlation between TCR beta diversity and naive T cell percentage was seen. Unknown CMV status may confound age-related changes in expanded clones.

This clonotype was counted between two and nine times. No antigen is known for it. Those donating, healthy Caucasian individuals from Russia, were aged about 6 to 95. A second 7 to 11 cycle PCR used barcoded and J-beta primers. A single record per CDR3 protein comes from TCRdb applying MiXCR to the 5' RACE reads. The data show fewer than 2,000,000 distinct CDR3 sequences, with around 40% seen just once and about 21% held by the top ten. The CDR3 consists of 15 residues. The V gene lost 4 bases and the J gene lost 13 bases, with 23 bases spanning the gap. The germline CDR1 and CDR2 sequences are MNHEY and SVGEGT.

The sequence came from a human donor in good health. The material sequenced was blood. The chain recombines TRBV6-2 or TRBV6-3 with TRBJ2-4; weak D call: TRBD2 (7 bases). CDR3 residues: CASSFRGAHSLEQYF. CDR3 DNA sequence: TGTGCCAGCAGTTTTCGGGGGGCCCACAGTCTGGAGCAGTACTTC.